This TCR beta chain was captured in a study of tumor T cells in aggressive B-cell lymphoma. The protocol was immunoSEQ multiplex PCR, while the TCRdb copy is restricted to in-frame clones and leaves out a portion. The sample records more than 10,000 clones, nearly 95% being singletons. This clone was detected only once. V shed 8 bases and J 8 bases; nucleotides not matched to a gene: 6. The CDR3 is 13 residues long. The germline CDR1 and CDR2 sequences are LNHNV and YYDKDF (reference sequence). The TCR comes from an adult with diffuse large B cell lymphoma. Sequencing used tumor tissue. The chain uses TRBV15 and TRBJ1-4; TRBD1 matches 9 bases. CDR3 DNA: TGTGCCACCTGGGACAGGGAAGGCGAAAAACTGTTTTTT. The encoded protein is CATWDREGEKLFF.